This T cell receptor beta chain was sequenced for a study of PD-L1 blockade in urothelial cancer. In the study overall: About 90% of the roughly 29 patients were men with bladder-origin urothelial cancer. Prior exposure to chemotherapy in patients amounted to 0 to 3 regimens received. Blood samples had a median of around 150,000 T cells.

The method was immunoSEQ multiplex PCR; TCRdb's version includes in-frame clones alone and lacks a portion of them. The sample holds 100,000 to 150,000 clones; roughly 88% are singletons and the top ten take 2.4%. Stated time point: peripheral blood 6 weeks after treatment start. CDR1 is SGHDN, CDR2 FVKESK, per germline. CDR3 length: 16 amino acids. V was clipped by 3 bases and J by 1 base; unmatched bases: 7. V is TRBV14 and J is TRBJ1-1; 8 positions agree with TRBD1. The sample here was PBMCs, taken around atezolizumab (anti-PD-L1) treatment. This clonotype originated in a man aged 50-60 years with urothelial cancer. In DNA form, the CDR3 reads TGTGCCAGCAGCCATGGAAACAGGGGGTGGAACACTGAAGCTTTCTTT. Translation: CASSHGNRGWNTEAFF.